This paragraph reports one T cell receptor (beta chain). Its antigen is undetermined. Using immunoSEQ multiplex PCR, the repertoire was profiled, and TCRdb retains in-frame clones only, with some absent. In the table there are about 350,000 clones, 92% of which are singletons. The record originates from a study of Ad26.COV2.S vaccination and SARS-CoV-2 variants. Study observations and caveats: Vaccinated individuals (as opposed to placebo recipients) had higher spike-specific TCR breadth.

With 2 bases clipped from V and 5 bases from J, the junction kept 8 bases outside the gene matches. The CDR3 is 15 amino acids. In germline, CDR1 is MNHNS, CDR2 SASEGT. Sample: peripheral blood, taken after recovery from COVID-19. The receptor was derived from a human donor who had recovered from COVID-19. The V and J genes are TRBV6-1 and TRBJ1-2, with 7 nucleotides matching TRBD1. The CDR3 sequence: CASSELGGSPYGYTF. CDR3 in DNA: TGTGCCAGCAGTGAATTAGGGGGCAGCCCGTATGGCTACACCTTC.